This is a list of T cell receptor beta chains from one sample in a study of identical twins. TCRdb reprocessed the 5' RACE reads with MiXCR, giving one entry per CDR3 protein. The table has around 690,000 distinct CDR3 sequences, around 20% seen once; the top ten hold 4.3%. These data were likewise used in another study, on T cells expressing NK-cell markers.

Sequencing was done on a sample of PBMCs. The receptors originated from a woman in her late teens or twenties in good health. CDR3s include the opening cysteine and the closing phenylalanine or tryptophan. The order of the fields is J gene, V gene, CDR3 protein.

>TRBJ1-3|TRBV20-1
CSASRAGRGRGNTIYF
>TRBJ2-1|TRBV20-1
CSATSGRINEQFF
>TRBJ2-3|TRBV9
CASSVKAGEKADTQYF
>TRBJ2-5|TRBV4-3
CASSLRRGGETQYF
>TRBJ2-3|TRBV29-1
CSAVRGSSTDTQYF
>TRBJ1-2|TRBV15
CATSRGGFSVISGYTF
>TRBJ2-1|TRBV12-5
CASAPSGGPISYNEQFF
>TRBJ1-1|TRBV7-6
CASSLGKVNTEAFF
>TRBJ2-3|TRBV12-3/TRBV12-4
CASSLVVHTDTQYF
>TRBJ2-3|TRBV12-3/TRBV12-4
CASRPTPAGYGTDTQYF
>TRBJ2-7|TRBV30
CAYDEGSSYEQYF
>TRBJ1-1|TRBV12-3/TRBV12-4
CASSLVGAQTLEAFF
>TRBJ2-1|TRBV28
CASSGAGGRNNEQFF
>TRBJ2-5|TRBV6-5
CASSYSGPQETQYF
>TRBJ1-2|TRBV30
CAWSRNSYYGYTF
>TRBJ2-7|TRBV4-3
CASSQDGQGAYEQYF
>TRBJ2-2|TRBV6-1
CASTPRPETGELFF
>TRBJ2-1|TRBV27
CASSFSAAYNEQFF
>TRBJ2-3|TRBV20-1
CCAPDVGLGDTQYF
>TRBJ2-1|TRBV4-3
CASSQEGHEQFF
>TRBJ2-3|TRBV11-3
CASSLDLRRDTQYF
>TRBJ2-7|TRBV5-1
CASSSTLSYEQYF